The rows below give T cell receptor beta chains drawn from one sample of a study of T-cell reconstitution after alpha-beta-depleted transplantation in children. TCRdb reprocessed the PCR reads with MiXCR, giving one entry per CDR3 protein. The sample has about 980,000 distinct CDR3 sequences, 25% to 30% seen once; the top ten hold about 28%. The sequencing used PBMCs, mostly from graft donor cells, collected 360 days after TCRalphabeta/CD19-depleted stem cell transplant. These receptors were taken from a boy younger than two who had a stem cell transplant for SCID, so the T cells may come from the graft donor. CDR3s include the opening cysteine and the closing phenylalanine or tryptophan. The D gene is left open where the match is weak. The size field is filled for only some rows; it gives once, few, many or a size class.

abundance: few
d_gene: .
j_gene: TRBJ2-7
v_gene: TRBV4-1
CDR3nt: TGCGCCAGCAGCCAAGCGGGTCAGGGTGGCGAGCAGTACTTC
CDR3aa: CASSQAGQGGEQYF

abundance: .
d_gene: TRBD2
j_gene: TRBJ2-3
v_gene: TRBV11-2
CDR3nt: TGTGCCAGCAGCTTAGAGGGGACTATTAACATAGATACGCAGTATTTT
CDR3aa: CASSLEGTINIDTQYF

abundance: .
d_gene: .
j_gene: TRBJ1-2
v_gene: TRBV20-1
CDR3nt: TGCAGTGCTAGTAATTTGGGGAGGGGGTATGGCTACACCTTC
CDR3aa: CSASNLGRGYGYTF

abundance: few
d_gene: .
j_gene: TRBJ1-1
v_gene: TRBV7-6
CDR3nt: TGTGCCAGCAGCTTAGACGAGGGGGTTGAAGCTTTCTTT
CDR3aa: CASSLDEGVEAFF

abundance: .
d_gene: .
j_gene: TRBJ2-1
v_gene: TRBV20-1
CDR3nt: TGCAGTGCCTGGGGTGGACAGAGCTCCTACAATGAGCAGTTCTTC
CDR3aa: CSAWGGQSSYNEQFF

abundance: .
d_gene: .
j_gene: TRBJ1-1
v_gene: TRBV27
CDR3nt: TGTGCCAGCAGTTTATACTCCAGGGGGAACACTGAAGCTTTCTTT
CDR3aa: CASSLYSRGNTEAFF

abundance: .
d_gene: .
j_gene: TRBJ1-2
v_gene: TRBV15
CDR3nt: TGTGCCACCAGCACCGGGTACGTCCGTTCCATATTGGGCTACACCTTC
CDR3aa: CATSTGYVRSILGYTF

abundance: few
d_gene: .
j_gene: TRBJ2-7
v_gene: TRBV15
CDR3nt: TGTGCCACCAGCAGGGAGGGGGGGCTGATAAACTACGAGCAGTACTTC
CDR3aa: CATSREGGLINYEQYF

abundance: .
d_gene: .
j_gene: TRBJ2-3
v_gene: TRBV7-9
CDR3nt: TGTGCCAGCAGCTTAGAACAGAACACAGATACGCAGTATTTT
CDR3aa: CASSLEQNTDTQYF

abundance: .
d_gene: .
j_gene: TRBJ1-1
v_gene: TRBV20-1
CDR3nt: TGCAGTGCTAGGGCAGGGGCGGCCGCTGAAGCTTTCTTT
CDR3aa: CSARAGAAAEAFF

abundance: .
d_gene: .
j_gene: TRBJ2-5
v_gene: TRBV7-2
CDR3nt: TGTGCCAGCAGCCGTGGACTATTCCAAGAGACCCAGTACTTC
CDR3aa: CASSRGLFQETQYF

abundance: .
d_gene: TRBD2
j_gene: TRBJ2-7
v_gene: TRBV20-1
CDR3nt: TGCAGTGCTAGGTTTCGCGGGGGGCTTAACGAGCAGTACTTC
CDR3aa: CSARFRGGLNEQYF

abundance: .
d_gene: TRBD1
j_gene: TRBJ1-3
v_gene: TRBV10-3
CDR3nt: TGTGCCATCAGGGGACAGAGCTCTGGAAACACCATATATTTT
CDR3aa: CAIRGQSSGNTIYF

abundance: .
d_gene: TRBD1
j_gene: TRBJ2-7
v_gene: TRBV28
CDR3nt: TGTGCCAGCAGTTTGAGGGGGCGACGGGTGGGGGAGCAGTACTTC
CDR3aa: CASSLRGRRVGEQYF

abundance: .
d_gene: TRBD2
j_gene: TRBJ2-7
v_gene: TRBV27
CDR3nt: TGTGCCAGCAGTCCCCGGGTCTCAGGGAGGGCGATGGGGCGCTACGAGCAGTACTTC
CDR3aa: CASSPRVSGRAMGRYEQYF

abundance: .
d_gene: TRBD1
j_gene: TRBJ2-1
v_gene: TRBV15
CDR3nt: TGTGCCACCAGCGGGCGGGCAGGGGGAAATGAGCAGTTCTTC
CDR3aa: CATSGRAGGNEQFF

abundance: .
d_gene: .
j_gene: TRBJ2-1
v_gene: TRBV29-1
CDR3nt: TGCAGCGTTGAAGGTCCCGGATTTAATGAGCAGTTCTTC
CDR3aa: CSVEGPGFNEQFF

abundance: few
d_gene: .
j_gene: TRBJ2-7
v_gene: TRBV2
CDR3nt: TGTGCCAGCAGCGGGATCGGGACTGGTTCCTACGAGCAGTACTTC
CDR3aa: CASSGIGTGSYEQYF

abundance: .
d_gene: TRBD1
j_gene: TRBJ1-3
v_gene: TRBV6-1
CDR3nt: TGTGCCAGCAGTCCCCCCCGGGACAGGGGGCGCGGAGATGGAAACACCATATATTTT
CDR3aa: CASSPPRDRGRGDGNTIYF

abundance: .
d_gene: .
j_gene: TRBJ2-7
v_gene: TRBV6-1
CDR3nt: TGTGCCAGCAGGAGGGGGGGATCCGAATTCTACGAGCAGTACTTC
CDR3aa: CASRRGGSEFYEQYF

abundance: once
d_gene: .
j_gene: TRBJ2-3
v_gene: TRBV20-1
CDR3nt: TGCAGTGCTAGCCAACCGGGACTGAGCACAGATACGCAGTATTTT
CDR3aa: CSASQPGLSTDTQYF

abundance: many
d_gene: TRBD1
j_gene: TRBJ1-2
v_gene: TRBV5-4
CDR3nt: TGTGCCAGCAGCTTGGGAACCTGGACAGGGAATCCCTATGGCTACACCTTC
CDR3aa: CASSLGTWTGNPYGYTF

abundance: .
d_gene: TRBD2
j_gene: TRBJ2-5
v_gene: TRBV29-1
CDR3nt: TGCAGCGGGGAGGGACCTCTAGGGGAGACCCAGTACTTC
CDR3aa: CSGEGPLGETQYF

abundance: few
d_gene: .
j_gene: TRBJ2-3
v_gene: TRBV3-1
CDR3nt: TGTGCCAGCAGCCAAGAGCCTAGCGAGGCAGATACGCAGTATTTT
CDR3aa: CASSQEPSEADTQYF

abundance: .
d_gene: .
j_gene: TRBJ2-1
v_gene: TRBV29-1
CDR3nt: TGCAGCGTCCGTATTAGGGCTTTGGGCCTCAATGAGCAGTTCTTC
CDR3aa: CSVRIRALGLNEQFF

abundance: few
d_gene: .
j_gene: TRBJ1-1
v_gene: TRBV4-3
CDR3nt: TGCGCCAGCAGCCAGGGGGGATTTAGAATGAACACTGAAGCTTTCTTT
CDR3aa: CASSQGGFRMNTEAFF

abundance: .
d_gene: .
j_gene: TRBJ1-6
v_gene: TRBV20-1
CDR3nt: TGCAGTGCTAGAGATAGGAAAGGGCTGAATTCACCCCTCCACTTT
CDR3aa: CSARDRKGLNSPLHF

abundance: .
d_gene: TRBD2
j_gene: TRBJ2-3
v_gene: TRBV6-5
CDR3nt: TGTGCCAGCAGTTACGGACTAGCGGGGGTTACGCAGTATTTT
CDR3aa: CASSYGLAGVTQYF

abundance: .
d_gene: .
j_gene: TRBJ2-3
v_gene: TRBV4-3
CDR3nt: TGCGCCAGCAGCCTCCGGACAGCCGCCTTCACAGATACGCAGTATTTT
CDR3aa: CASSLRTAAFTDTQYF

abundance: .
d_gene: .
j_gene: TRBJ2-5
v_gene: TRBV7-7
CDR3nt: TGTGCCAGCAGCTTAAATCCGGGGTGGGGAGAGACCCAGTACTTC
CDR3aa: CASSLNPGWGETQYF

abundance: few
d_gene: .
j_gene: TRBJ2-1
v_gene: TRBV18
CDR3nt: TGTGCCAGCCTTGGACCGGACCATTTCAATGAGCAGTTCTTC
CDR3aa: CASLGPDHFNEQFF

abundance: many
d_gene: .
j_gene: TRBJ1-1
v_gene: TRBV20-1
CDR3nt: TGCAGTGCTAGAGATCTCGGGCAGGGGACGTACACTGAAGCTTTCTTT
CDR3aa: CSARDLGQGTYTEAFF

abundance: few
d_gene: .
j_gene: TRBJ1-1
v_gene: TRBV3-1
CDR3nt: TGTGCCAGCAGCCAAGTAGATAAGATCATGAACACTGAAGCTTTCTTT
CDR3aa: CASSQVDKIMNTEAFF

abundance: few
d_gene: TRBD1
j_gene: TRBJ1-2
v_gene: TRBV6-5
CDR3nt: TGTGCCAGCAGTTACCTGGACAGGGTGGGCTATGGCTACACCTTC
CDR3aa: CASSYLDRVGYGYTF

abundance: .
d_gene: TRBD2
j_gene: TRBJ2-7
v_gene: TRBV6-1
CDR3nt: TGTGCCAGCAGCTCCGGACTAGCGGGGGACTACGAGCAGTACTTC
CDR3aa: CASSSGLAGDYEQYF

abundance: few
d_gene: .
j_gene: TRBJ1-1
v_gene: TRBV5-1
CDR3nt: TGCGCCAGCCGCCCGGGGGTCTCAGGGGCGGGCACTGAAGCTTTCTTT
CDR3aa: CASRPGVSGAGTEAFF

abundance: few
d_gene: .
j_gene: TRBJ2-2
v_gene: TRBV20-1
CDR3nt: TGCAGTGCTAGAGATCTCCGGTCCGGGGAGCTGTTTTTT
CDR3aa: CSARDLRSGELFF

abundance: few
d_gene: TRBD1
j_gene: TRBJ1-1
v_gene: TRBV5-1
CDR3nt: TGCGCCAGCAGCGCAGGACAGGGGACGGGCACTGAAGCTTTCTTT
CDR3aa: CASSAGQGTGTEAFF

abundance: few
d_gene: .
j_gene: TRBJ2-5
v_gene: TRBV12-3/TRBV12-4
CDR3nt: TGTGCCAGCACCGCCCAGGGTGTTCAAGAGACCCAGTACTTC
CDR3aa: CASTAQGVQETQYF

abundance: once
d_gene: .
j_gene: TRBJ1-1
v_gene: TRBV12-3/TRBV12-4
CDR3nt: TGTGCCAGCAGTTTGAAAGGAAGAGAAGCTTTCTTT
CDR3aa: CASSLKGREAFF

abundance: .
d_gene: .
j_gene: TRBJ2-1
v_gene: TRBV7-9
CDR3nt: TGTGCCAGCAGCTTAAAGCCTCTCGCGGGGCGACTTCCGGGGCAGTTCTTC
CDR3aa: CASSLKPLAGRLPGQFF

abundance: .
d_gene: .
j_gene: TRBJ2-5
v_gene: TRBV29-1
CDR3nt: TGCAGCGTTGAAGATCGGCAGGGGTGGGCGACCCAGTACTTC
CDR3aa: CSVEDRQGWATQYF

abundance: .
d_gene: TRBD2
j_gene: TRBJ2-7
v_gene: TRBV7-2
CDR3nt: TGTGCCAGCAGCATTAGCGGGGGGTGGAACTTC
CDR3aa: CASSISGGWNF

abundance: .
d_gene: .
j_gene: TRBJ2-2
v_gene: TRBV4-1
CDR3nt: TGCGCCAGCAGCCGCCTATCCCCCGGCGGGGAGCTGTTTTTT
CDR3aa: CASSRLSPGGELFF

abundance: few
d_gene: .
j_gene: TRBJ1-1
v_gene: TRBV11-2
CDR3nt: TGTGCCAGCAGCTTAGACTTTTTGAACACTGAAGCTTTCTTT
CDR3aa: CASSLDFLNTEAFF

abundance: .
d_gene: TRBD2
j_gene: TRBJ2-1
v_gene: TRBV7-9
CDR3nt: TGTGCCAGCAGTCGGCGGGGGGTATACAATGAGCAGTTCTTC
CDR3aa: CASSRRGVYNEQFF

abundance: .
d_gene: TRBD1
j_gene: TRBJ2-6
v_gene: TRBV4-3
CDR3nt: TGCGCCAGCAGCCAAGAAGGGGGCAGGTCTGGGGCCAACGTCCTGACTTTC
CDR3aa: CASSQEGGRSGANVLTF

abundance: few
d_gene: TRBD2
j_gene: TRBJ2-3
v_gene: TRBV20-1
CDR3nt: TGCAGTGCTAGCCTAGCGGGAGCCGCAGATACGCAGTATTTT
CDR3aa: CSASLAGAADTQYF

abundance: few
d_gene: TRBD2
j_gene: TRBJ2-5
v_gene: TRBV29-1
CDR3nt: TGCAGCTCAGGGGGACTAGCGGGGAGGGAGACCCAGTACTTC
CDR3aa: CSSGGLAGRETQYF

abundance: .
d_gene: TRBD1
j_gene: TRBJ2-5
v_gene: TRBV3-1
CDR3nt: TGTGCCAGCAGCCAATGGACAGGGGGCCAAGAGACCCAGTACTTC
CDR3aa: CASSQWTGGQETQYF